This is a list of T cell receptor beta chains from one sample in a study of blood T cells in healthy people across ages. Each CDR3 protein is one row after TCRdb ran MiXCR on the 5' RACE reads. The repertoire includes about 640,000 distinct CDR3 sequences, roughly three fifths of them detected once, and over 30% sits in the top ten. Input material: blood. The receptors stem from a man aged 55 to 69 in good health. CDR3s include the opening cysteine and the closing phenylalanine or tryptophan. The order of the fields is CDR3 protein, CDR3 DNA, clone size, D gene, V gene, J gene, CDR3 length. A D gene is named only where the DNA matches it firmly. Not every row has a clone size; where given, it reads once, few, many or a size class.

CDR3aa: CSARERQGPYEQYF
CDR3nt: TGCAGTGCTAGAGAGAGACAGGGGCCCTACGAGCAGTACTTC
abundance: few
d_gene: TRBD1
v_gene: TRBV20-1
j_gene: TRBJ2-7
len: 14

CDR3aa: CASSLLGRGGPEQYF
CDR3nt: TGTGCCAGCAGTTTATTGGGTCGGGGGGGGCCCGAGCAGTACTTC
abundance: NA
d_gene: TRBD2
v_gene: TRBV27
j_gene: TRBJ2-7
len: 15

CDR3aa: CAISESSHQGTYGYTF
CDR3nt: TGTGCCATCAGTGAGTCGAGTCACCAGGGGACCTATGGCTACACCTTC
abundance: NA
d_gene: NA
v_gene: TRBV10-3
j_gene: TRBJ1-2
len: 16

CDR3aa: CASSLGGSRPNEQFF
CDR3nt: TGTGCCAGCAGTTTGGGAGGGTCTCGCCCCAATGAGCAGTTCTTC
abundance: few
d_gene: TRBD2
v_gene: TRBV12-3/TRBV12-4
j_gene: TRBJ2-1
len: 15

CDR3aa: CASGRGNWGTDTQYF
CDR3nt: TGTGCCTCCGGGAGGGGTAACTGGGGGACAGATACGCAGTATTTT
abundance: NA
d_gene: TRBD2
v_gene: TRBV9
j_gene: TRBJ2-3
len: 15

CDR3aa: CASSTWGQGNFSPLHF
CDR3nt: TGTGCCAGCAGCACCTGGGGACAGGGGAATTTTTCACCCCTCCACTTT
abundance: NA
d_gene: TRBD1
v_gene: TRBV7-9
j_gene: TRBJ1-6
len: 16

CDR3aa: CASSSSGWRKNGELFF
CDR3nt: TGTGCCAGCAGTTCCTCGGGCTGGCGTAAAAACGGGGAGCTGTTTTTT
abundance: NA
d_gene: NA
v_gene: TRBV6-5
j_gene: TRBJ2-2
len: 16

CDR3aa: CASRTSGGAAYNEQFF
CDR3nt: TGCGCCAGTCGGACTAGCGGGGGGGCCGCCTACAATGAGCAGTTCTTC
abundance: NA
d_gene: TRBD2
v_gene: TRBV10-2
j_gene: TRBJ2-1
len: 16

CDR3aa: CASSLDTPRETQYF
CDR3nt: TGCGCCAGCAGCTTGGATACACCGCGTGAGACCCAGTACTTC
abundance: many
d_gene: NA
v_gene: TRBV5-1
j_gene: TRBJ2-5
len: 14

CDR3aa: CASSQENGRNQPQHF
CDR3nt: TGCGCCAGCAGCCAAGAAAACGGCCGCAATCAGCCCCAGCATTTT
abundance: NA
d_gene: NA
v_gene: TRBV4-1
j_gene: TRBJ1-5
len: 15

CDR3aa: CASSLRSGANVLTF
CDR3nt: TGTGCCAGCAGCCTACGTTCCGGGGCCAACGTCCTGACTTTC
abundance: many
d_gene: NA
v_gene: TRBV5-1
j_gene: TRBJ2-6
len: 14

CDR3aa: CASSYLVNYGYTF
CDR3nt: TGTGCCAGCAGTTACCTGGTGAACTATGGCTACACCTTC
abundance: NA
d_gene: NA
v_gene: TRBV6-2/TRBV6-3
j_gene: TRBJ1-2
len: 13

CDR3aa: CASSATPGNEKLFF
CDR3nt: TGTGCCAGCAGTGCGACACCCGGTAATGAAAAACTGTTTTTT
abundance: once
d_gene: NA
v_gene: TRBV6-5
j_gene: TRBJ1-4
len: 14

CDR3aa: CATSAIRGAAFF
CDR3nt: TGTGCCACCAGTGCCATCAGGGGAGCGGCTTTCTTT
abundance: NA
d_gene: NA
v_gene: TRBV24-1
j_gene: TRBJ1-1
len: 12

CDR3aa: CAISLTPTSGDEQFF
CDR3nt: TGTGCCATCAGCTTGACCCCGACTAGCGGGGATGAGCAGTTCTTC
abundance: NA
d_gene: TRBD2
v_gene: TRBV10-3
j_gene: TRBJ2-1
len: 15

CDR3aa: CASSVGRGHQPQHF
CDR3nt: TGTGCCAGCAGTGTGGGCAGGGGTCATCAGCCCCAGCATTTT
abundance: NA
d_gene: NA
v_gene: TRBV2
j_gene: TRBJ1-5
len: 14

CDR3aa: CASSHPGLTFGTQYF
CDR3nt: TGTGCCAGCAGCCACCCGGGACTTACTTTTGGGACCCAGTACTTC
abundance: NA
d_gene: NA
v_gene: TRBV3-1
j_gene: TRBJ2-5
len: 15

CDR3aa: CASRRTSGSSYNEQFF
CDR3nt: TGTGCCAGCAGGAGGACTAGCGGGAGCTCCTACAATGAGCAGTTCTTC
abundance: few
d_gene: NA
v_gene: TRBV21-1
j_gene: TRBJ2-1
len: 16

CDR3aa: CASSVNRRGDTQYF
CDR3nt: TGTGCCAGCAGCGTAAACCGGCGGGGGGATACGCAGTATTTT
abundance: NA
d_gene: TRBD2
v_gene: TRBV9
j_gene: TRBJ2-3
len: 14

CDR3aa: CASSLKGGRNNEQFF
CDR3nt: TGTGCCAGCAGTCTCAAGGGGGGGAGGAACAATGAGCAGTTCTTC
abundance: NA
d_gene: NA
v_gene: TRBV6-1
j_gene: TRBJ2-1
len: 15

CDR3aa: CSARGQGLNGYTF
CDR3nt: TGCAGTGCTAGGGGACAGGGCCTAAATGGCTACACCTTC
abundance: NA
d_gene: TRBD1
v_gene: TRBV20-1
j_gene: TRBJ1-2
len: 13

CDR3aa: CASSLWGRDTF
CDR3nt: TGTGCCAGCAGCTTATGGGGCAGGGACACCTTC
abundance: NA
d_gene: NA
v_gene: TRBV5-4
j_gene: TRBJ1-2
len: 11

CDR3aa: CSARTVQETQYF
CDR3nt: TGCAGTGCCCGGACGGTCCAAGAGACCCAGTACTTC
abundance: NA
d_gene: NA
v_gene: TRBV20-1
j_gene: TRBJ2-5
len: 12

CDR3aa: CASSIHLAADTQYF
CDR3nt: TGCGCCAGCAGCATCCATCTGGCGGCAGATACGCAGTATTTT
abundance: NA
d_gene: NA
v_gene: TRBV5-1
j_gene: TRBJ2-3
len: 14

CDR3aa: CASSSDRGNIQYF
CDR3nt: TGTGCCAGCAGTTCCGACAGGGGGAACATTCAGTACTTC
abundance: few
d_gene: TRBD1
v_gene: TRBV6-5
j_gene: TRBJ2-4
len: 13

CDR3aa: CASSWGSHNEQFF
CDR3nt: TGTGCCAGCAGCTGGGGTTCTCACAATGAGCAGTTCTTC
abundance: NA
d_gene: NA
v_gene: TRBV12-3/TRBV12-4
j_gene: TRBJ2-1
len: 13

CDR3aa: CASSLVAGGPGDEQFF
CDR3nt: TGCGCCAGCAGCTTGGTAGCGGGGGGCCCCGGTGATGAGCAGTTCTTC
abundance: NA
d_gene: TRBD2
v_gene: TRBV5-1
j_gene: TRBJ2-1
len: 16

CDR3aa: CASSFRTEQFF
CDR3nt: TGTGCCAGCAGTTTCCGGACGGAGCAGTTCTTC
abundance: NA
d_gene: NA
v_gene: TRBV12-3/TRBV12-4
j_gene: TRBJ2-1
len: 11

CDR3aa: CASNPHRTSASDTQYF
CDR3nt: TGCGCCAGCAACCCCCACCGGACTAGCGCCTCAGATACGCAGTATTTT
abundance: NA
d_gene: TRBD2
v_gene: TRBV5-1
j_gene: TRBJ2-3
len: 16

CDR3aa: CASSSQPGGGNTEAFF
CDR3nt: TGCGCCAGCAGCTCCCAACCTGGGGGGGGGAACACTGAAGCTTTCTTT
abundance: NA
d_gene: NA
v_gene: TRBV5-1
j_gene: TRBJ1-1
len: 16

CDR3aa: CASSVDWNTGELFF
CDR3nt: TGTGCCAGCAGCGTAGATTGGAACACCGGGGAGCTGTTTTTT
abundance: NA
d_gene: NA
v_gene: TRBV9
j_gene: TRBJ2-2
len: 14

CDR3aa: CASLRSDTDEQFF
CDR3nt: TGTGCCAGCTTGAGGTCCGACACGGATGAGCAGTTCTTC
abundance: NA
d_gene: NA
v_gene: TRBV18
j_gene: TRBJ2-1
len: 13

CDR3aa: CASSLGSTGFLSYNEQFF
CDR3nt: TGTGCCAGCAGTTTGGGGAGCACGGGGTTCCTCTCCTACAATGAGCAGTTCTTC
abundance: NA
d_gene: NA
v_gene: TRBV27
j_gene: TRBJ2-1
len: 18

CDR3aa: CASSEARTEGGGYTF
CDR3nt: TGTGCCAGCAGTGAAGCGCGGACAGAAGGGGGTGGCTACACCTTC
abundance: NA
d_gene: NA
v_gene: TRBV2
j_gene: TRBJ1-2
len: 15

CDR3aa: CSARDPGTGSYEQYF
CDR3nt: TGCAGTGCTAGAGATCCCGGGACAGGTTCCTACGAGCAGTACTTC
abundance: NA
d_gene: TRBD1
v_gene: TRBV20-1
j_gene: TRBJ2-7
len: 15

CDR3aa: CSAPGQGYQETQYF
CDR3nt: TGCAGTGCTCCGGGACAGGGGTACCAAGAGACCCAGTACTTC
abundance: few
d_gene: TRBD1
v_gene: TRBV20-1
j_gene: TRBJ2-5
len: 14

CDR3aa: CAGRLDRETEAFF
CDR3nt: TGTGCCGGCAGATTGGACAGGGAGACTGAAGCTTTCTTT
abundance: NA
d_gene: TRBD1
v_gene: TRBV12-3/TRBV12-4
j_gene: TRBJ1-1
len: 13

CDR3aa: CASSARQGPSYEQYF
CDR3nt: TGTGCCAGCAGTGCCAGACAGGGGCCGTCCTACGAGCAGTACTTC
abundance: NA
d_gene: TRBD1
v_gene: TRBV6-5
j_gene: TRBJ2-7
len: 15

CDR3aa: CASSLAGTSFTDTQYF
CDR3nt: TGTGCCAGCAGTTTAGCGGGGACTAGCTTCACAGATACGCAGTATTTT
abundance: NA
d_gene: TRBD2
v_gene: TRBV12-3/TRBV12-4
j_gene: TRBJ2-3
len: 16

CDR3aa: CASSLSRGNTEAFF
CDR3nt: TGTGCCAGCAGTTTATCACGGGGGAACACTGAAGCTTTCTTT
abundance: NA
d_gene: NA
v_gene: TRBV28
j_gene: TRBJ1-1
len: 14

CDR3aa: CSARGIDRGPYEQYF
CDR3nt: TGCAGTGCTAGAGGAATCGACAGGGGGCCCTACGAGCAGTACTTC
abundance: NA
d_gene: TRBD1
v_gene: TRBV20-1
j_gene: TRBJ2-7
len: 15

CDR3aa: CASSLGYDTQYF
CDR3nt: TGTGCCAGCAGTTTAGGGTACGATACGCAGTATTTT
abundance: NA
d_gene: NA
v_gene: TRBV27
j_gene: TRBJ2-3
len: 12

CDR3aa: CASSQSFFGQDYGYTF
CDR3nt: TGCGCCAGCAGCCAAAGTTTTTTTGGACAGGACTATGGCTACACCTTC
abundance: NA
d_gene: TRBD1
v_gene: TRBV4-1
j_gene: TRBJ1-2
len: 16

CDR3aa: CASSQVRSQGGTEAFF
CDR3nt: TGCGCCAGCAGCCAAGTCCGCAGTCAGGGAGGGACTGAAGCTTTCTTT
abundance: NA
d_gene: NA
v_gene: TRBV4-1
j_gene: TRBJ1-1
len: 16

CDR3aa: CASSYPRGGRETQYF
CDR3nt: TGTGCCAGCAGTTACCCACGGGGGGGCAGGGAGACCCAGTACTTC
abundance: NA
d_gene: TRBD2
v_gene: TRBV6-2/TRBV6-3
j_gene: TRBJ2-5
len: 15

CDR3aa: CASSQGLDRGEETQYF
CDR3nt: TGTGCCAGCAGCCAGGGGCTGGACAGGGGAGAAGAGACCCAGTACTTC
abundance: NA
d_gene: TRBD1
v_gene: TRBV4-2
j_gene: TRBJ2-5
len: 16

CDR3aa: CASVLDSTGVRYGYTF
CDR3nt: TGTGCCAGCGTTCTGGATTCAACAGGAGTGAGATATGGCTACACCTTC
abundance: NA
d_gene: NA
v_gene: TRBV6-6
j_gene: TRBJ1-2
len: 16

CDR3aa: CSARGGRNYQPQHF
CDR3nt: TGCAGTGCTAGAGGAGGCAGGAACTACCAGCCCCAGCATTTT
abundance: NA
d_gene: NA
v_gene: TRBV20-1
j_gene: TRBJ1-5
len: 14

CDR3aa: CASSEALRLAGNEQFF
CDR3nt: TGTGCCAGCAGTGAAGCGCTTCGGCTAGCAGGGAATGAGCAGTTCTTC
abundance: NA
d_gene: NA
v_gene: TRBV6-1
j_gene: TRBJ2-1
len: 16